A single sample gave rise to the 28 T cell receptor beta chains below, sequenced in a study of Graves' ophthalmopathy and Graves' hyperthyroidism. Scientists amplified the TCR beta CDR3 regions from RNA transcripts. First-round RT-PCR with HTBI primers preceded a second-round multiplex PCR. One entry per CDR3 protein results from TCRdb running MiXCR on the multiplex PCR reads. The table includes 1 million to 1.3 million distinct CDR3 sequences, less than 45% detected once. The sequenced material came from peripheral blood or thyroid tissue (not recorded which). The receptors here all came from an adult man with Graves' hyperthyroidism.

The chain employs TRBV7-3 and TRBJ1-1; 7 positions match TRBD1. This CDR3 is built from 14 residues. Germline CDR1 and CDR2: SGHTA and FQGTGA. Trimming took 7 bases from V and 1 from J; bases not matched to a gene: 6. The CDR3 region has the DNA TGTGCCAGCAACATGGGACAGCGGAACACTGAAGCTTTCTTT. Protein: CASNMGQRNTEAFF.

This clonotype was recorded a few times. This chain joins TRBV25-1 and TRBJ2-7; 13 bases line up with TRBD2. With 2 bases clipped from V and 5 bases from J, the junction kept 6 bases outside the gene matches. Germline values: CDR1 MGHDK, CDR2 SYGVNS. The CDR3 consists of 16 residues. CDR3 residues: CASSEPLAGGTHEQYF. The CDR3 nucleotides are TGTGCCAGCAGTGAACCACTAGCGGGAGGGACGCACGAGCAGTACTTC.

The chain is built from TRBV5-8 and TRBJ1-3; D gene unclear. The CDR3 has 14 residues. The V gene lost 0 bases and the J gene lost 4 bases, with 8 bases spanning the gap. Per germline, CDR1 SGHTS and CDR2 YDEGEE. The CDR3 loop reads CASSLEGSGNTIYF. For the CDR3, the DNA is TGTGCCAGCAGCTTGGAAGGGTCGGGAAACACCATATATTTT.

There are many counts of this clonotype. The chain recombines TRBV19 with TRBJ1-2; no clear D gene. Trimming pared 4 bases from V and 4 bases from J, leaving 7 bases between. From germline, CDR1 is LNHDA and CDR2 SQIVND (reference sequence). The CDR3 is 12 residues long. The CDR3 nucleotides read TGTGCCAGTAGTAGTCGAATCTATGGCTACACCTTC. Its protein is CASSSRIYGYTF.

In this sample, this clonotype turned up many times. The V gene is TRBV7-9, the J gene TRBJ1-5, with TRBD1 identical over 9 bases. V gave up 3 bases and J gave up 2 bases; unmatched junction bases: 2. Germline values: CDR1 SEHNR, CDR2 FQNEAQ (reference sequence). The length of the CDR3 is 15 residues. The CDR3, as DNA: TGTGCCAGCAGCTTTACAGGGGGCGGCAATCAGCCCCAGCATTTT. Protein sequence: CASSFTGGGNQPQHF. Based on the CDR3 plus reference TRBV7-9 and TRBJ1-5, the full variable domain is DTGVSQNPRHKITKRGQNVTFRCDPISEHNRLYWYRQTLGQGPEFLTYFQNEAQLEKSRLLSDRFSAERPKGSFSTLEIQRTEQGDSAMYLCASSFTGGGNQPQHFGDGTRLSIL.

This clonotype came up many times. CDR3 loop: CASRPGQQFYGYTF. CDR3 sequence (DNA): TGTGCCAGCAGGCCGGGACAGCAATTCTATGGCTACACCTTC. The genes are TRBV2 and TRBJ1-2; 7 bases are a match to TRBD1. The CDR3 covers 14 residues. The junction had 8 bases not matched to a gene; V was cut back by 6 bases and J by 4 bases. Germline CDR1 and CDR2: SNHLY and FYNNEI.

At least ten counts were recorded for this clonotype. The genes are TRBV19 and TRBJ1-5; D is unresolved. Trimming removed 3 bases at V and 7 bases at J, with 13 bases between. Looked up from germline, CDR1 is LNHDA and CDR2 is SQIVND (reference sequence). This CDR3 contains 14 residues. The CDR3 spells CASSIVGSWQPQHF. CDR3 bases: TGTGCCAGTAGTATCGTCGGGTCTTGGCAGCCCCAGCATTTT.

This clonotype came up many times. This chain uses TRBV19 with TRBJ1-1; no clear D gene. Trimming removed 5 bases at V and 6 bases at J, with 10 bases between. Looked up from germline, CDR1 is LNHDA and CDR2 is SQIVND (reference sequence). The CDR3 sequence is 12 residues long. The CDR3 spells CASSLDGPEAFF. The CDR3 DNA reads TGTGCCAGTAGTCTCGACGGACCTGAAGCTTTCTTT.

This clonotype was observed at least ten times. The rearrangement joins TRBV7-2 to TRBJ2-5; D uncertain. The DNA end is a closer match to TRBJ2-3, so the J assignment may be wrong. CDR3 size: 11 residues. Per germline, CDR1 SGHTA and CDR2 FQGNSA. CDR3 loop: CASSPLGTQYF. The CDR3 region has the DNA TGTGCCAGCAGCCCGTTGGGTACGCAGTATTTT.

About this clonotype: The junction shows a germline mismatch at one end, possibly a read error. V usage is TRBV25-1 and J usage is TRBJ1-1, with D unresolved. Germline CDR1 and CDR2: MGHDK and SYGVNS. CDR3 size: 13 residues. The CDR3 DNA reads TGTGCCTGCAGTGCCCCCCGGGACACTGAAGCTTTCTTT. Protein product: CACSAPRDTEAFF.

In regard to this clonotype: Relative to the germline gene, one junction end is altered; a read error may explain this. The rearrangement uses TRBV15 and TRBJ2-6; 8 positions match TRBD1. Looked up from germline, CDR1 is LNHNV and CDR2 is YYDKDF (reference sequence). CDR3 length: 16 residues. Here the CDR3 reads CATRRDRGQVANVLTF. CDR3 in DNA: TGTGCCACCAGGAGAGACAGGGGTCAAGTGGCCAACGTCCTGACTTTC.

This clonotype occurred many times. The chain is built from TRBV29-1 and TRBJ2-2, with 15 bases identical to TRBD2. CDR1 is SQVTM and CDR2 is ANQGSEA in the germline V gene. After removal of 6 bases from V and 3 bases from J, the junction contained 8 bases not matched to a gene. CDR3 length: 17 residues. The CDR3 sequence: CSVHGLAGGPDTGELFF. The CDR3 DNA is TGCAGCGTCCATGGACTAGCGGGGGGGCCGGACACCGGGGAGCTGTTTTTT.

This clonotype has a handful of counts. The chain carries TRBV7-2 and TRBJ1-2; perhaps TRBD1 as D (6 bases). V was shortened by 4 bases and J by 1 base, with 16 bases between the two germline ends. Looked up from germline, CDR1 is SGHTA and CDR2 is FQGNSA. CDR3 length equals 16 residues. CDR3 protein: CASSSRGAVDNYGYTF. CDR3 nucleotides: TGTGCCAGCAGCTCCCGGGGGGCGGTTGATAACTATGGCTACACCTTC. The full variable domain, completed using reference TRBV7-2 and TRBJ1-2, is GAGVSQSPSNKVTEKGKDVELRCDPISGHTALYWYRQSLGQGLEFLIYFQGNSAPDKSGLPSDRFSAERTGGSVSTLTIQRTQQEDSAVYLCASSSRGAVDNYGYTFGSGTRLTVV.

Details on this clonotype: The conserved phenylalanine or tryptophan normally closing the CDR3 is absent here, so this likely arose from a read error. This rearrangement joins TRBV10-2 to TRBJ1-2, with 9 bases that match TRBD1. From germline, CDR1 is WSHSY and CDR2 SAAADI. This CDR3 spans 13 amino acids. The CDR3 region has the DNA TGTGCCAGCAGTGCCCGGGACAGGGATGGCTACACCTCC. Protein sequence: CASSARDRDGYTS.

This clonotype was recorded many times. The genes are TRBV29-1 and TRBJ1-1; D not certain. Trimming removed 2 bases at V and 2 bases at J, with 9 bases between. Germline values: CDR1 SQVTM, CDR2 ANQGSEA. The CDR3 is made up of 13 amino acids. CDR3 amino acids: CSVEFAANTEAFF. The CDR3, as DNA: TGCAGCGTTGAATTTGCTGCTAACACTGAAGCTTTCTTT.

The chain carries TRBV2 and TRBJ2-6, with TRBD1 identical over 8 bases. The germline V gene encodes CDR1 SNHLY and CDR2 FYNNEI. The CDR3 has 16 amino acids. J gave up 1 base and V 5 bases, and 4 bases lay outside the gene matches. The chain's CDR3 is CASSRDRTSGANVLTF. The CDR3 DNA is TGTGCCAGCAGTCGGGACAGGACTTCTGGGGCCAACGTCCTGACTTTC.

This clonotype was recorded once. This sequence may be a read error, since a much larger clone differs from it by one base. The CDR3 spells CASSLGTETESFF. CDR3 sequence (DNA): TGTGCCAGCAGCTTGGGGACAGAAACTGAATCTTTCTTT. The chain carries TRBV5-5 and TRBJ1-1, with D possibly matching TRBD1 (6 bases). Germline CDR1 SGHKS, CDR2 YYEKEE (reference sequence). The CDR3 length is 13 residues.

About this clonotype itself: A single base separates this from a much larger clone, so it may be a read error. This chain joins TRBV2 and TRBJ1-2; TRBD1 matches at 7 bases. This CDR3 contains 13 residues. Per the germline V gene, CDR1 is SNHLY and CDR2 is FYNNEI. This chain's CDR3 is CASSIGTDYGDTF. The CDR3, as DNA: TGTGCCAGCAGTATCGGGACAGACTATGGCGACACCTTC.

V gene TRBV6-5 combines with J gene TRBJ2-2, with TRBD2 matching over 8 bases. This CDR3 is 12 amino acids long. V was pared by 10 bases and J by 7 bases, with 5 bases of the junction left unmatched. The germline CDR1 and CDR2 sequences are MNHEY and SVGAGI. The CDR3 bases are TGTGCCATCAGCGGGACTAGCGGGGAGCTGTTTTTT. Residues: CAISGTSGELFF.

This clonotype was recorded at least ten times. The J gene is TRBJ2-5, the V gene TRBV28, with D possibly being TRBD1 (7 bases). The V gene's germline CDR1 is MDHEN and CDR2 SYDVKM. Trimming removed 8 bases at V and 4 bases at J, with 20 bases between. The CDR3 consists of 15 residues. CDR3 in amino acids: CASLDREAFRETQYF. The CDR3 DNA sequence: TGTGCCAGCCTTGACAGGGAGGCATTCCGAGAGACCCAGTACTTC.

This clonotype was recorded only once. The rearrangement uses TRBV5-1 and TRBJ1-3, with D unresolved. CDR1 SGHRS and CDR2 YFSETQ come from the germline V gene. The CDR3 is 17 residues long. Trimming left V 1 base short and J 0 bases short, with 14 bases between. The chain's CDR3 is CASSLSGLSFSGNTIYF. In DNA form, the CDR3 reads TGCGCCAGCAGCTTGTCCGGCCTTTCCTTCTCTGGAAACACCATATATTTT.

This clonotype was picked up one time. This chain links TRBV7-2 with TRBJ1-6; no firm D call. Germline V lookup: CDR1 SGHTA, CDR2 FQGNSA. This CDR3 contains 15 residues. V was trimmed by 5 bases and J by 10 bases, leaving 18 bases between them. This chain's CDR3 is CASSGPLAGGSPLHF. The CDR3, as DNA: TGTGCCAGCAGCGGGCCCCTAGCGGGAGGGTCACCCCTCCACTTT.

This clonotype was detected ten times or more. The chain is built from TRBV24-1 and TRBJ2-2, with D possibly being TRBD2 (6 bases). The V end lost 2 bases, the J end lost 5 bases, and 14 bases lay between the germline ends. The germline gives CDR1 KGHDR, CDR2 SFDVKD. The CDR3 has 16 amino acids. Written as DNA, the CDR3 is TGTGCCACCAGTGATTCCCCCGGGGGTGGGACCGGGGAGCTGTTTTTT. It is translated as CATSDSPGGGTGELFF.

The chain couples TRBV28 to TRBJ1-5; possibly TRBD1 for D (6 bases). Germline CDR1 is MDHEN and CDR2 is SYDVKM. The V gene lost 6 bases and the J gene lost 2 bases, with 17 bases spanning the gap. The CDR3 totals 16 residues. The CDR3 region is CASRPQTGLGNQPQHF. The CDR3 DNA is TGTGCCAGCAGACCTCAAACAGGGTTGGGCAATCAGCCCCAGCATTTT.

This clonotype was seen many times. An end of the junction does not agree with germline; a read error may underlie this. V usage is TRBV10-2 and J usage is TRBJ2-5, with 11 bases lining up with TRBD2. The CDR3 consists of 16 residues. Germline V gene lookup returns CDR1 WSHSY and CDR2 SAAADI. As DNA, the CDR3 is TGTGCCAGCAGTGCCGGACTAGCGGGCTCCCAAGAGACCCAGTACTTC. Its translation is CASSAGLAGSQETQYF.

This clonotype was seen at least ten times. The CDR3 sequence: CASSSGLGTGELFF. As DNA, the CDR3 is TGCGCCAGCAGCTCGGGCCTAGGGACCGGGGAGCTGTTTTTT. The chain links TRBV5-1 to TRBJ2-2; D uncertain. CDR3 length: 14 residues. The germline V and J ends were trimmed by 3 bases and 5 bases, with 11 bases remaining between them. Germline V gene lookup returns CDR1 SGHRS and CDR2 YFSETQ. Using reference TRBV5-1 and TRBJ2-2 for the parts outside the CDR3, the full variable domain is KAGVTQTPRYLIKTRGQQVTLSCSPISGHRSVSWYQQTPGQGLQFLFEYFSETQRNKGNFPGRFSGRQFSNSRSEMNVSTLELGDSALYLCASSSGLGTGELFFGEGSRLTVL.

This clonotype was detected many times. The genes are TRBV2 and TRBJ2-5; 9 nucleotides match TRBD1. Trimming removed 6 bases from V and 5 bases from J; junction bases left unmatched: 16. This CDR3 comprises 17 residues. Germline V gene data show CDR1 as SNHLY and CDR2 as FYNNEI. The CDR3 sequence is CASRPGTGRRAGETQYF. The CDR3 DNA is TGTGCCAGCAGACCCGGGACAGGGCGTCGGGCGGGGGAGACCCAGTACTTC.

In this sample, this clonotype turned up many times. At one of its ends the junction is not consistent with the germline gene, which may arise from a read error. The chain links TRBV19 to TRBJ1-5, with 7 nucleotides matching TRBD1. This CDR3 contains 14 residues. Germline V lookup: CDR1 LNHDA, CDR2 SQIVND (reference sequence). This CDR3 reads CASRIGTDYQPQHF. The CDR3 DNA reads TGTGCCAGTAGGATAGGGACAGACTATCAGCCCCAGCATTTT. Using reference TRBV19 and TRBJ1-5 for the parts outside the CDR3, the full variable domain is DGGITQSPKYLFRKEGQNVTLSCEQNLNHDAMYWYRQDPGQGLRLIYYSQIVNDFQKGDIAEGYSVSREKKESFPLTVTSAQKNPTAFYLCASRIGTDYQPQHFGDGTRLSIL.